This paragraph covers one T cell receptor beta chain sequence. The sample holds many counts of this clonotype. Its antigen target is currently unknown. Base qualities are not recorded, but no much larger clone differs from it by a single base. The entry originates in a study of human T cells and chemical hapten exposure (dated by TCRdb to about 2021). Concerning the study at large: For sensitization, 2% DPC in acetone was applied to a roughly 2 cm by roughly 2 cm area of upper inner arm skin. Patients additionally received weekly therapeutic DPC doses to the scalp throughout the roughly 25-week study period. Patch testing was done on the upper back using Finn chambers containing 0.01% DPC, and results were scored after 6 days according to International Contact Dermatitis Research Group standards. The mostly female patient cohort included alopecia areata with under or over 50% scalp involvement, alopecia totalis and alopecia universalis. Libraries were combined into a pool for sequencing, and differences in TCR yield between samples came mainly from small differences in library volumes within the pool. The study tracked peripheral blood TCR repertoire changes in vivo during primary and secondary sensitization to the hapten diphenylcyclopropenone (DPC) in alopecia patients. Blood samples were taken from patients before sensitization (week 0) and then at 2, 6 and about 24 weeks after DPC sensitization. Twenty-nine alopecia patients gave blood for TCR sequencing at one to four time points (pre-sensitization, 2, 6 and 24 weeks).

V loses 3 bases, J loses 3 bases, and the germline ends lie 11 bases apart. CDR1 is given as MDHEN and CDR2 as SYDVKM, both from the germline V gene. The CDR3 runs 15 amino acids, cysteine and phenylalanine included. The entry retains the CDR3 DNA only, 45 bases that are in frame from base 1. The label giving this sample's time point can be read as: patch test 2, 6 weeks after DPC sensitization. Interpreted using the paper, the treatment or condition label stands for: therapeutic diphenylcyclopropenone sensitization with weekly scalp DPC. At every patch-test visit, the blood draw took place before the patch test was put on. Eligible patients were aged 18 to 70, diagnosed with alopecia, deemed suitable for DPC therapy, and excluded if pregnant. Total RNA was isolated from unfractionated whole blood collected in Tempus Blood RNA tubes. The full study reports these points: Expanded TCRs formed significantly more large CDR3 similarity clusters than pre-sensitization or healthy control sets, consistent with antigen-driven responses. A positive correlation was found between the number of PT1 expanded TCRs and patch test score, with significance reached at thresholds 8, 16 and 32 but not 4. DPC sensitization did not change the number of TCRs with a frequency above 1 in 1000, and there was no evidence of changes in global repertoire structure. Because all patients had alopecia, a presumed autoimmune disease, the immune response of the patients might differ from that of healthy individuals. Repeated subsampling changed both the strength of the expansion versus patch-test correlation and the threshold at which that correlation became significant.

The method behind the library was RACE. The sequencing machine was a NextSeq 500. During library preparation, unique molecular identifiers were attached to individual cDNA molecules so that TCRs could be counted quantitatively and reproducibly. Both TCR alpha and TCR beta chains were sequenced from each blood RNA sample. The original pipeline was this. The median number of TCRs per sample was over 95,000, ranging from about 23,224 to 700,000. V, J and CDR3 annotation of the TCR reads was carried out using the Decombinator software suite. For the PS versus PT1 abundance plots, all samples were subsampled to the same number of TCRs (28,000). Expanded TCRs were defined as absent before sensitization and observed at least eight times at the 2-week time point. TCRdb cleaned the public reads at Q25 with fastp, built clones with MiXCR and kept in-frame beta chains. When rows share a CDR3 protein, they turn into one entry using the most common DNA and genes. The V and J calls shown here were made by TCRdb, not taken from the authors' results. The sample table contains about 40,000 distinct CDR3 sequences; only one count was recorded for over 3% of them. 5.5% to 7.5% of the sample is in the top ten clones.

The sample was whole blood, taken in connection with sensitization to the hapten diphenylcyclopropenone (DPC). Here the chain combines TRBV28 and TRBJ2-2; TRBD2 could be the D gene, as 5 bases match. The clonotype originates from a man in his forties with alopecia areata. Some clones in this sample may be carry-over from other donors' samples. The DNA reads TGTGCCAGCAGTTTTAACAGAGGGTACACCGGGGAGCTGTTTTTT. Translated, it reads CASSFNRGYTGELFF.